The entry that follows covers one T cell receptor (beta chain) sequence. This receptor's antigen is unknown. No much larger clone exists at a distance of one base, and base qualities are not known. TCRbeta CDR3 regions were amplified from genomic DNA using the immunoSEQ Assay, a bias-controlled multiplex PCR. Turning to the authors' computational methods: The number of nucleated cells in each sample was estimated from the amplification of reference gene primers within the assay. Sequence reads were collapsed and filtered to measure the absolute abundance of every unique TCRbeta CDR3 rearrangement. For each sample, productive Simpson clonality was calculated as the square root of Simpson's diversity index across productive rearrangements. TCRdb provides this immuneACCESS table in a form limited to in-frame rearrangements. Some clones are lacking; in checked studies, under half of them reflect an unresolved V gene, and why the rest are absent is not known. V, J and clone size derive from that table, while D and trimming were established from the DNA sequence. In all, the sample holds 35,000 to 45,000 clones, and almost 95% of those were seen once. The ten most abundant clones make up about a tenth of the sample.

The CDR3 runs 15 residues from the cysteine to the phenylalanine. The CDR3 DNA has 45 bases and is translated from base 1. The junction shows trimming of 4 bases on V and 1 base on J, plus 12 bases between the germline ends. Via the germline V gene, CDR1 is SGHDT and CDR2 YYEEEE. Collaborating institutions collected whole blood in K2EDTA tubes following their own protocols. For TCRbeta analysis, collaborator samples were shipped as frozen whole blood, as isolated PBMCs, or as DNA extracted from either sample type. The data stem from a study of blood T cell repertoires in COVID-19 (TCRdb year 2020). Study-level background: Collaborator samples came from the United States, Italy and Spain and covered acute and convalescent phases of COVID-19. The material from the prospective study consisted of cDNA or gDNA derived from T cells, B-cell-depleted T cells, or PBMCs. Subjects who had been exposed to COVID-19, were actively infected with it, or had recovered from it provided the deeply sampled blood TCRbeta repertoires that made up the dataset. The repertoires were released in a freely available public database meant as a resource for research on the immune response to SARS-CoV-2. The samples were drawn from the first 160 participants of the ongoing ImmuneRACE study and from 1,254 subjects provided by 6 global collaborators. The sample metadata nearly always contained a de-identified subject ID, COVID-19 status, age in years and sex. Where HLA class I and class II types were available, the types were taken from metadata supplied by the sample provider, not from assay-based typing. Here is what the overall study found, with its caveats: The quantity of clinical and demographic metadata differed by source and by participant and was supplied without curation.

The sequence derives from a man over 45 with active COVID-19. Sequencing used peripheral blood. The chain links TRBV5-6 with TRBJ1-5; a confident D gene designation cannot be given. Here is the DNA: TGTGCCAGCAGCCCCGGGAGGGCGAGCAATCAGCCCCAGCATTTT. Its coded protein is CASSPGRASNQPQHF. The reference TRBV5-6 and TRBJ1-5 proteins fill in what lies around the CDR3, so the full variable domain reads DAGVTQSPTHLIKTRGQQVTLRCSPKSGHDTVSWYQQALGQGPQFIFQYYEEEERQRGNFPDRFSGHQFPNYSSELNVNALLLGDSALYLCASSPGRASNQPQHFGDGTRLSIL.